The sequence of this T cell receptor beta chain was determined in a study of cytomegalovirus exposure and HLA in healthy donors. For the study at large: The 120 or so validation repertoires used the same platform as the 550 to 800 first-cohort repertoires (as reported by a later analysis).

Overall study results and limits: The authors enumerated 150 to 200 TCR beta chains as linked to cytomegalovirus. High sensitivity and specificity were reportedly achieved when the classifier diagnosed cytomegalovirus status.

Comments on this clone: Its antigen is currently unknown.

The CDR3 consists of 14 residues. Looked up from germline, CDR1 is SGDLS and CDR2 is YYNGEE. The germline V and J ends were trimmed by 0 bases and 9 bases, with 15 bases remaining between them. Profiled with immunoSEQ multiplex PCR; TCRdb holds only in-frame clones, not every one. The table includes 65,000 to 85,000 clones, 85% to 95% detected once. The sequenced sample was PBMCs. This sequence was found in a woman between 18 and 29 years old in good health and CMV-seronegative. This chain joins TRBV9 and TRBJ2-5; D might be TRBD2 (6 bases). The CDR3 DNA reads as TGTGCCAGCAGCGTAGGGGAACTAGCTAGGGCCCAGTACTTC. Translating gives CASSVGELARAQYF.